These 12 T cell receptor beta chains originate from one sample sequenced in a study of cytomegalovirus exposure and HLA in healthy donors (dated by TCRdb to 2015 to 2018). Receptor libraries were prepared by the immunoSEQ multiplex PCR assay. TCRdb provides this immuneACCESS table in a form limited to in-frame rearrangements. Some clones are lacking; in checked studies, under half of them reflect an unresolved V gene, and why the rest are absent is not known. For this sample there are fewer than 350,000 clones; roughly 90% appear just once. The ten largest account for about 0.9% of the sample. Sequenced material: PBMCs. The origin of the receptors is a woman aged 18-29 years in good health and CMV-seronegative.

This rearrangement joins TRBV28 to TRBJ2-2, with D possibly TRBD2 on 6 matching bases. V shed 2 bases and J shed 6 bases, with 22 bases lying between them. The CDR3 extends over 18 amino acids. CDR1 and CDR2 from the germline V gene are MDHEN and SYDVKM. The CDR3 DNA sequence: TGTGCCAGCAGTTTAGATATTATCGGCAGCGGGTGGTCCGGGGAGCTGTTTTTT. Translating it yields CASSLDIIGSGWSGELFF.

This clone was observed a handful of times. The rearrangement uses TRBV29-1 and TRBJ1-1, with TRBD1 matching 8 bases. Germline trimming cut 7 bases from V and 6 bases from J; bases unmatched to any gene: 4. Germline lookup yields CDR1 SQVTM and CDR2 ANQGSEA. CDR3 length: 11 residues. The CDR3 sequence is CSALQGAEAFF. CDR3 coding DNA: TGCAGCGCCTTACAGGGGGCTGAAGCTTTCTTT.

This sequence joins TRBV20-1 and TRBJ2-7; D unclear. V gave up 3 bases and J gave up 5 bases, with 5 bases separating them. CDR1 is DFQATT and CDR2 is SNEGSKA in the germline V gene (reference sequence). The CDR3 extends over 10 amino acids. The CDR3 nucleotides read TGCAGTGCTAGCGAGCACGAGCAGTACTTC. Translated, it gives CSASEHEQYF.

V and J are TRBV25-1 and TRBJ1-1, with 9 bases aligning to TRBD1. Per germline, CDR1 MGHDK and CDR2 SYGVNS. CDR3 size: 12 residues. CDR3 nucleotides: TGTGCGCCACAGGGGGCGAACACTGAAGCTTTCTTT. Translating gives CAPQGANTEAFF.

The J gene is TRBJ2-7, the V gene TRBV5-1; a weak D match, TRBD2 (6 bases). Germline values: CDR1 SGHRS, CDR2 YFSETQ. This CDR3 comprises 14 residues. V dropped 6 bases and J dropped 5 bases, with 18 bases sitting between them. The DNA for the CDR3 is TGCGCCAGCACCTTCTCGCCGGGAGAGGACGAGCAGTACTTC. This encodes CASTFSPGEDEQYF.

The chain links TRBV19 to TRBJ2-7; maybe TRBD1 (6 bases). This CDR3 region has 15 residues. V lost 5 bases to trimming and J lost 2 bases, with 16 bases between them. CDR1 and CDR2 (germline): LNHDA, SQIVND (reference sequence). CDR3: CASSSRTVRPYEQYF. CDR3 nucleotides: TGTGCCAGTAGTTCCCGGACAGTAAGGCCCTACGAGCAGTACTTC.

The chain has TRBV28 and TRBJ2-7; no clear D. In germline, CDR1 is MDHEN, CDR2 SYDVKM. Trimming shortened V by 3 bases and J by 6 bases, and 15 bases separated the two germline ends. The CDR3 spans 14 residues. The CDR3 nucleotides read TGTGCCAGCAGTTTGTTCACAAGCGAGAGCGAGCAGTACTTC. Translating gives CASSLFTSESEQYF.

The chain couples TRBV6-5 to TRBJ1-5; 7 positions agree with TRBD1. V gave up 4 bases and J gave up 4 bases; unmatched junction bases: 7. This CDR3 is 15 amino acids long. The germline gives CDR1 MNHEY, CDR2 SVGAGI. CDR3 amino acids: CASSSRDRPNQPQHF. DNA of the CDR3: TGTGCCAGCAGTTCCCGGGACAGACCAAATCAGCCCCAGCATTTT.

The chain employs TRBV29-1 and TRBJ1-4; D not resolved. The V gene's germline CDR1 is SQVTM and CDR2 ANQGSEA. The CDR3 has 12 residues. The germline V and J ends were trimmed by 6 bases and 8 bases, with 13 bases remaining between them. The CDR3 here is CSVGLPQEKLFF. In DNA form, the CDR3 reads TGCAGCGTAGGACTACCCCAGGAAAAACTGTTTTTT. Looking up the rest from reference TRBV29-1 and TRBJ1-4 gives the full variable domain: SAVISQKPSRDICQRGTSLTIQCQVDSQVTMMFWYRQQPGQSLTLIATANQGSEATYESGFVIDKFPISRPNLTFSTLTVSNMSPEDSSIYLCSVGLPQEKLFFGSGTQLSVL.

The V call is TRBV2, the J call TRBJ1-2, with 10 positions matching TRBD1. V dropped 6 bases and J dropped 8; count of bases not matched to a gene: 3. Germline CDR1 SNHLY, CDR2 FYNNEI. CDR3 length: 12 residues. CDR3 sequence: CASRDRGFGYTF. The CDR3, as DNA: TGTGCCAGCAGGGACAGGGGGTTCGGCTACACCTTC. The variable domain in full, completed from reference TRBV2 and TRBJ1-2, reads EPEVTQTPSHQVTQMGQEVILRCVPISNHLYFYWYRQILGQKVEFLVSFYNNEISEKSEIFDDQFSVERPDGSNFTLKIRSTKLEDSAMYFCASRDRGFGYTFGSGTRLTVV.

This clone appeared a few times. This rearrangement joins TRBV27 to TRBJ1-1; tentatively, D is TRBD1 (5 bases). V dropped 9 bases and J dropped 0 bases, with 14 bases sitting between them. The CDR3 spans 14 residues. Germline V CDR1 and CDR2: MNHEY, SMNVEV (reference sequence). The CDR3 spells CASTLTALNTEAFF. The CDR3 bases are TGTGCCAGTACTTTGACAGCCCTGAACACTGAAGCTTTCTTT.

The chain combines TRBV28 with TRBJ2-7; no definite D call. The CDR3 spans 16 residues. From germline, CDR1 is MDHEN and CDR2 SYDVKM. Trimming removed 5 bases at V and 3 bases at J, with 20 bases between. The CDR3 here is CASSPPERVGDYEQYF. CDR3 nucleotides: TGTGCCAGCAGTCCGCCCGAACGAGTTGGTGACTACGAGCAGTACTTC.